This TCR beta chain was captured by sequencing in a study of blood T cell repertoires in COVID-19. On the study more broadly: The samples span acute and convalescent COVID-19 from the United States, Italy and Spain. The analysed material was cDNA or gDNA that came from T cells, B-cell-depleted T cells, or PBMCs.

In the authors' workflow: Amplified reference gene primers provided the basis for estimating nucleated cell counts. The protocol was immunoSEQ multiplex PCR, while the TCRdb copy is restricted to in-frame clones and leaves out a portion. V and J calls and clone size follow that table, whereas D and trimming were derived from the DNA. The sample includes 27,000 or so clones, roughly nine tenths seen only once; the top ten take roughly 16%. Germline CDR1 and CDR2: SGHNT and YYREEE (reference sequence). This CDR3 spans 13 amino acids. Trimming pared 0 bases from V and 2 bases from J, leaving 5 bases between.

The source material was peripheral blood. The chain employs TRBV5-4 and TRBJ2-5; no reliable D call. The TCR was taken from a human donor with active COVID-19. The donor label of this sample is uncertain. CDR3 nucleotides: TGTGCCAGCAGCTTGGAAACTCAAGAGACCCAGTACTTC. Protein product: CASSLETQETQYF. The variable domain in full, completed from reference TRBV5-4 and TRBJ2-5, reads ETGVTQSPTHLIKTRGQQVTLRCSSQSGHNTVSWYQQALGQGPQFIFQYYREEENGRGNFPPRFSGLQFPNYSSELNVNALELDDSALYLCASSLETQETQYFGPGTRLLVL.